What follows is one TCR beta chain and its context. The target antigen is unknown. These data are taken from a study of cytomegalovirus exposure and HLA in healthy donors. The PCR was carried out with 60 Vbeta primers and 13 Jbeta primers. Sequenced by immunoSEQ multiplex PCR; TCRdb stores in-frame clones only, minus some. In the table there are over 100,000 clones, around 78% of which are singletons. Broader study findings: In a later analysis, a missense DCLRE1C variant was linked to TCR beta V- and J-gene trimming. Rarity held for most TCR sequences, but there were some public TCRs that occurred in many donors. Specific recognition of CMV antigens was confirmed in vitro for a few chains (all CMV-associated).

Sequencing was done on a sample of PBMCs. The source of this sequence is a man aged 40-49 years in good health and CMV-seronegative.

Here the CDR3 reads CASSVAGRAYEQYF. The CDR3 DNA reads TGTGCCAGCAGCGTAGCCGGGAGAGCCTACGAGCAGTACTTC. The chain combines TRBV9 with TRBJ2-7; possibly TRBD2 for D (6 bases). V was pared by 0 bases and J by 2 bases, with 9 bases between. In germline, CDR1 is SGDLS, CDR2 YYNGEE. The CDR3 sequence is 14 residues long.